This is a list of T cell receptor beta chains from one sample in a study of T cells in Graves' hyperthyroidism and ophthalmopathy. TCRdb called the multiplex PCR reads again in MiXCR, with one record for every CDR3 protein. The table has a few hundred thousand distinct CDR3 sequences, about 20% seen once. Specimen: blood. These receptors came from a young man with Graves' ophthalmopathy. Both conserved end residues are part of each CDR3. Fields, in order: D gene, clone size, V gene, J gene, CDR3 protein, CDR3 DNA. D genes are given only for firm matches. Expanded clones are given a class, and other clones once, few, many or no size at all.

-	many	TRBV20-1	TRBJ2-1	CSARDSVRNEQFF	TGCAGTGCTAGAGATTCGGTCCGGAATGAGCAGTTCTTC
-	many	TRBV9	TRBJ2-5	CASSVAQGTETQYF	TGTGCCAGCAGCGTAGCCCAGGGGACAGAGACCCAGTACTTC
-	many	TRBV5-1	TRBJ2-7	CASSSNPAATLYEQYF	TGCGCCAGCAGTTCGAATCCGGCGGCCACCCTCTACGAGCAGTACTTC
-	-	TRBV29-1	TRBJ2-4	CSVLDKNIQYF	TGCAGCGTTTTGGACAAAAACATTCAGTACTTC
TRBD2	-	TRBV2	TRBJ2-7	CASSGTSGYYEQYF	TGTGCCAGCAGTGGGACTAGCGGCTACTACGAGCAGTACTTC
-	few	TRBV28	TRBJ2-7	CASSFPGTGYEQYF	TGTGCCAGCAGTTTTCCAGGGACCGGGTACGAGCAGTACTTC
-	-	TRBV3-1	TRBJ1-2	CASSHYGRDGYGYTF	TGTGCCAGCAGCCATTACGGACGGGACGGCTATGGCTACACCTTC
-	-	TRBV28	TRBJ1-2	CASRTGTNLYGYTF	TGTGCCAGCAGGACCGGGACGAACCTTTATGGCTACACCTTC
-	many	TRBV3-1	TRBJ2-7	CASSQETRREQYF	TGTGCCAGCAGCCAAGAAACGCGGCGAGAGCAGTACTTC
TRBD2	few	TRBV19	TRBJ2-1	CASSLGLAGRRAYNEQFF	TGTGCCAGTAGTCTAGGACTAGCGGGACGTCGGGCCTACAATGAGCAGTTCTTC
TRBD2	few	TRBV28	TRBJ2-7	CASSLEGREAFSYEQYF	TGTGCCAGCAGTTTAGAGGGGCGGGAGGCGTTCTCCTACGAGCAGTACTTC